This note documents a single T cell receptor beta chain sequence. The antigen remains undetermined. The data were obtained in a study of response to subunit inactivated influenza vaccine. Findings and caveats of the study: Authors proposed each seasonal influenza vaccination draws in few new T cells.

Trimming removed 5 bases from V and 8 bases from J; junction bases left unmatched: 11. The germline CDR1 and CDR2 sequences are SQVTM and ANQGSEA. The CDR3 sequence is 14 residues long. Each CDR3 protein is one row after TCRdb ran MiXCR on the RT-PCR reads. The sample has roughly 500,000 distinct CDR3 sequences, 25% seen once; the top ten hold around 2%. The sequence was obtained from a man aged 50 to 60 who received an inactivated influenza vaccine. The sequenced sample was CD4+ T cells sorted from PBMCs, obtained 5 to 6 days after vaccination. The chain joins TRBV29-1 to TRBJ2-4, with TRBD1 matching 8 bases. CDR3 DNA sequence: TGCAGCGTTTCTCAGGGGGCGCGAATAGACATTCAGTACTTC. Translation gives CSVSQGARIDIQYF.